This TCR beta chain appears in the sequencing data of a study of T cells in Graves' hyperthyroidism and ophthalmopathy (dated by TCRdb to the late 2010s). With respect to the entire study: Peripheral blood samples were taken at initial diagnosis, before any treatment was given. To identify TCR V-J signatures that set the groups apart, the researchers used a discovery cohort of more than 95 patients, made up of some 41 with Graves' ophthalmopathy and about 60 with stable Graves' hyperthyroidism. Prospective prediction of ophthalmopathy was tested in an independent validation cohort of fewer than 20 hyperthyroidism patients and 15 to 17 patients who later progressed to ophthalmopathy. The 100 discovery patients were randomly split 7:3 into training and test sets. In addition, the study compared T-cell repertoires in thyroid tissue and in blood from five or six Graves' hyperthyroidism patients. Following sampling, methimazole starting at 30 mg daily was given to hyperthyroidism patients, and high-dose intravenous methylprednisolone was given to ophthalmopathy patients. TCR Vbeta CDR3 sequencing of fewer than 150 peripheral blood samples (roughly 43 ophthalmopathy, 75 to 80 hyperthyroidism and roughly 17 progressor patients) is reported in the paper.

This clonotype has just a few counts. Its antigen is not yet known. Base qualities are not recorded, but no much larger clone differs from it by a single base. Amplification of TCR beta CDR3 regions was carried out from RNA transcripts. For the first round of RT-PCR on the TCR CDR3, the HTBI primer set was used together with the Qiagen OneStep RT-PCR kit. Libraries were constructed in a second round of multiplex PCR, after which size selection and purification were carried out. The libraries were sequenced on an Illumina HiSeq2000 using paired-end 100 bp reads. The published analysis was carried out like this. SOAPnuke was used to process the raw data, with reads discarded if the reads contained adapters or uncalled bases, had a mean Phred below 15, or lacked an exact constant-primer or identifier match. High-quality paired reads were merged with COPE v1.2.5, and unique nucleotide sequences were defined as clonotypes. MiTCR v1.1 was used to align the clonotypes against IMGT TRBV, TRBD and TRBJ reference segments. The analysis included only V-J combinations with a frequency above 0.0001, which together covered approximately 99% of the repertoires. A TCS score was defined as the ratio between F50 (clonal expansion) and ExV (chaos), using BLOSUM62-based TCRdist between CDR3 peptides within each V-J. Welch's t-statistics and random forest reduced roughly 530 V-J features to 13, which were used in a naive Bayes classifier (R e1071). The public reads were quality trimmed at Q25 with fastp and then assembled into clones with MiXCR by TCRdb, keeping productive beta chains. Each CDR3 protein gets just one entry, which takes the most common genes and DNA from the rows behind it. TCRdb's processing, not the study's, gives the V and J calls here. The sample records fewer than 800,000 distinct CDR3 sequences, roughly 15% of which are singletons. The leading ten clones occupy around 8% of the sample.

Summary of the overall study and its limitations: No statistical method was used to set the sample size in advance, and investigators knew the group allocation. In cross-validation, a model built on a 13 V-J signature told ophthalmopathy apart from stable hyperthyroidism with approximately 90% sensitivity and roughly 83% specificity, and in testing the same model reached 80%/75%. In validation, progression to ophthalmopathy was predicted by the model with nearly 71% sensitivity and roughly 72% specificity, a median of 6.5 months before onset. Blood samples also contained most of the expanded thyroid clonotypes (frequency above 0.001), which suggests that blood repertoires may reflect thyroid immune responses.

The CDR3 goes from the cysteine to the phenylalanine over 13 residues. The DNA shown is the 39-base CDR3, in frame from base 1. The CDR1 and CDR2 encoded by the germline V gene are MNHGY and SAAAGT. Between the V and J ends, shortened by 7 bases and 1 base respectively, the junction contains 10 bases. Stable Graves' hyperthyroidism was defined as the absence of progression to ophthalmopathy over 18 months of follow-up. Hyperthyroidism patients were newly diagnosed, with disease duration under 2 months, and aged 18 to 65 years. Any patient with an uncontrolled infection, another autoimmune disease, pregnancy or lactation was excluded. Diagnoses were based on clinical symptoms, serum thyroxine and TRAb, thyroid ultrasound and orbital computed tomography. PBMCs were isolated from approximately 10 ml of fresh peripheral blood by Ficoll-Paque density gradient centrifugation. Trizol reagent was used to extract total RNA, and RNA quality was then checked on an Agilent 2100 Bioanalyzer.

Sequencing was done on a sample of blood. The chain uses TRBV6-8 and TRBJ1-2; confidence is insufficient to name the D gene. The sequence was collected from a man between 18 and 29 years old with Graves' hyperthyroidism. The DNA sequence is given as TGTGCCAGCATTGGGTCGGGTAACTATGGCTACACCTTC. The resulting protein is CASIGSGNYGYTF.